This TCR beta chain was obtained from a study of T cells after yellow fever vaccination. The 5'RACE template-switching step produced TCR cDNA and added a universal primer site and UMIs. TCRdb called the 5' RACE reads again in MiXCR, with one record for every CDR3 protein. Found here are about 25,000 distinct CDR3 sequences, approximately 3.5% of them singletons; the top ten hold 0.8% to 1%. This clonotype has ten or more counts. Germline-derived CDR1 and CDR2 are SGHTA and FQGNSA. V lost 3 bases, J lost 8 bases, and 9 bases stayed unmatched. The CDR3 runs 15 residues. Study conclusions and caveats: Clonotypes appearing in both CD4 and CD8 compartments existed, and their share was small. In post-booster samples, most primary-vaccination clones reappeared (about 96% CD4, nearly 90% CD8). Among sorted memory subsets on day 0, almost all vaccine-responding clonotypes fell below detection.

Source: PBMCs, either bulk or a sorted T-cell subset (CD4+, CD8+, memory, or dextramer-sorted; not recorded which), taken about 41 days after the first yellow fever vaccination. This receptor was taken from a man aged 18 to 30 who received the YFV17D yellow fever vaccine. The V and J genes are TRBV7-2 and TRBJ2-1; TRBD2 matches at 8 bases. The CDR3, as DNA: TGTGCCAGCAGCTTCGGTAGCGGGGTCTCCTATGAGCAGTTCTTC. The encoded protein is CASSFGSGVSYEQFF.